Each of the 9 T cell receptor beta chains below was sequenced from the same sample in a study of T cell repertoires in cytomegalovirus infection. TCRdb itself ran the reads through MiXCR, one entry per CDR3 protein. The data show hundreds of thousands of distinct CDR3 sequences, about 17% seen once. The specimen was PBMCs. The receptors were gathered from a human donor in good health (CMV status not recorded). Some clones in this sample may be carry-over from other donors' samples.

This clonotype was observed at least ten times. The chain links TRBV12-3 or TRBV12-4 to TRBJ1-2; D gene unclear. V lost 5 bases and J 4 bases, leaving 11 bases between the germline ends. The CDR3 spans 13 residues. The CDR3 DNA is TGTGCCAGCAGTGCAAGCGCGGCCTATGGCTACACCTTC. Translated, it gives CASSASAAYGYTF.

Only a few counts were recorded for this clonotype. The chain links TRBV12-3 or TRBV12-4 to TRBJ2-7, with TRBD2 matching over 9 bases. J lost 5 bases, V lost 6 bases, and 14 bases had no gene match. This CDR3 is built from 16 residues. CDR3 protein: CASRPPSGDYFDEQYF. The DNA for the CDR3 is TGTGCCAGCAGGCCCCCTAGCGGGGATTACTTCGACGAGCAGTACTTC.

The rearrangement uses TRBV6-1 and TRBJ2-7, with 7 bases that match TRBD1. Germline-derived CDR1 and CDR2 are MNHNS and SASEGT. V dropped 0 bases and J dropped 2; count of bases not matched to a gene: 4. The CDR3 sequence is 15 residues long. DNA of the CDR3: TGTGCCAGCAGTGAAGCGACAGGGCATCCCTACGAGCAGTACTTC. Translated: CASSEATGHPYEQYF.

This clonotype occurred many times. The rearrangement uses TRBV12-3 or TRBV12-4 and TRBJ1-1, with D unclear. CDR3 length: 13 amino acids. Trimming cost V 7 bases and J 4 bases, with 13 bases left between them. In nucleotides, the CDR3 is TGTGCCAGCACCTCCGATGTAGTCACTGAAGCTTTCTTT. The encoded protein is CASTSDVVTEAFF.

The chain carries TRBV6-2 or TRBV6-3 and TRBJ2-3; TRBD2 agrees at 9 bases. Germline assignment: CDR1 MNHEY and CDR2 SVGEGT. With V trimmed by 2 bases and J by 6 bases, 9 bases remained unmatched. CDR3 length: 16 residues. The CDR3, as DNA: TGTGCCAGCAGTTACGTCGGTAGCGGGGGTGCGGATACGCAGTATTTT. Its protein is CASSYVGSGGADTQYF.

This clonotype was counted only a few times. V is TRBV18 and J is TRBJ2-2; D remains unclear. CDR3 length: 16 residues. V was shortened by 1 base and J by 0 bases, with 9 bases between the two germline ends. The germline V gene has CDR1 KGHSH and CDR2 LQKENI. The CDR3, as DNA: TGTGCCAGCTCACCACAGACGTTTTCGAACACCGGGGAGCTGTTTTTT. This encodes CASSPQTFSNTGELFF.

This clonotype appeared many times. The chain has TRBV12-3 or TRBV12-4 and TRBJ1-1; the match to TRBD1 covers 9 bases. This CDR3 comprises 13 residues. Trimming took 6 bases from V and 11 from J; bases not matched to a gene: 10. The CDR3 nucleotides are TGTGCCAGCAGCACGACAGGGGGAGAAATGGCTTTCTTT. Protein: CASSTTGGEMAFF.

This clonotype was picked up a small number of times. The chain carries TRBV6-2 or TRBV6-3 and TRBJ1-2; 10 positions match TRBD1. Looked up from germline, CDR1 is MNHEY and CDR2 is SVGEGT. The CDR3 contains 16 residues. V lost 5 bases to trimming and J lost 4 bases; unmatched junction nucleotides: 10. CDR3 bases: TGTGCCAGCAGTGACCGCCGGGACAGGGGCGGCTATGGCTACACCTTC. This sequence encodes CASSDRRDRGGYGYTF.

The chain combines TRBV9 with TRBJ2-3; a weak D match, TRBD1 (5 bases). V was clipped by 5 bases and J by 3 bases, with 16 bases between them. The CDR3 is 15 residues long. The germline gives CDR1 SGDLS, CDR2 YYNGEE. This CDR3 reads CASSGEAGPTDTQYF. CDR3 nucleotides: TGTGCCAGCAGTGGAGAGGCAGGGCCGACAGATACGCAGTATTTT.